This TCR beta chain was obtained from a study of blood T cells in healthy people across ages. As regards this clonotype: Its antigen remains unknown.

Each donor's blood draw was ten milliliters of peripheral blood. Study-wide findings and caveats: Per million T cells, the diversity of TCR beta decreased roughly linearly as age advanced.

The CDR3 length is 16 residues. CDR1 is DFQATT, CDR2 SNEGSKA, per germline (reference sequence). With V trimmed by 3 bases and J by 3 bases, 13 bases remained unmatched. With a J-beta primer mix and a sample-barcoded 5' primer, a second PCR ran roughly 6 to 12 cycles. TCRdb processed the 5' RACE reads anew with MiXCR; each CDR3 protein has one entry. The data contain hundreds of thousands of distinct CDR3 sequences, approximately 40% of them seen just once; the ten biggest clones take up about 30%. This chain connects TRBV20-1 to TRBJ2-7; TRBD1 aligns across 8 bases. The sequencing input was blood. The TCR sequence derives from a man at least 80 years old in good health. CDR3 sequence reads: CSASDGGQGWFYEQYF. The DNA of the CDR3 is TGCAGTGCTAGCGACGGAGGACAGGGATGGTTCTACGAGCAGTACTTC.